Presented here are 30 T cell receptor beta chains from one specimen sequenced in a study of blood T cell repertoires in COVID-19. Produced via immunoSEQ multiplex PCR; TCRdb's table is partial and in-frame only. Among about 62,000 clones listed, roughly 88% were seen once. The sequenced material came from peripheral blood. The origin of the receptors is a woman aged 80 or older with acute or convalescent COVID-19.

The CDR3 sequence: CASSLTGANEQFF. In DNA, the CDR3 is TGTGCCAGCAGCTTGACAGGGGCCAATGAGCAGTTCTTC. The J gene is TRBJ2-1, the V gene TRBV11-2; TRBD1 agrees at 8 bases. In germline, CDR1 is SGHAT, CDR2 FQNNGV. The CDR3 runs 13 residues. V was clipped by 3 bases and J by 6 bases; unmatched bases: 1.

V gene TRBV5-1 combines with J gene TRBJ1-2; 7 bases are a match to TRBD1. The CDR3 runs 14 residues. Per the germline V gene, CDR1 is SGHRS and CDR2 is YFSETQ. The V gene end was trimmed by 0 bases and the J gene end by 4 bases; junction bases not matched to a gene: 3. This CDR3 is CASSLVWDSYGYTF. The CDR3, as DNA: TGCGCCAGCAGCTTGGTCTGGGACAGCTATGGCTACACCTTC.

The V gene is TRBV30, the J gene TRBJ1-2, with a weak D call TRBD1 (5 bases). The germline V gene has CDR1 GTSNPN and CDR2 SVGIG (reference sequence). The CDR3 is made up of 13 amino acids. Trimming shortened V by 0 bases and J by 8 bases, and 13 bases separated the two germline ends. CDR3 amino acids: CAWSVGGAGGYTF. CDR3 bases: TGTGCCTGGAGTGTAGGAGGGGCCGGCGGCTACACCTTC.

This chain links TRBV5-4 with TRBJ2-1, with 8 bases fitting TRBD1. The CDR3 contains 15 residues. V gave up 5 bases and J gave up 2 bases; unmatched junction bases: 6. Germline lookup yields CDR1 SGHNT and CDR2 YYREEE (reference sequence). The CDR3 DNA reads as TGTGCCAGCAGGCGAGCAGGGGGCACCTACAATGAGCAGTTCTTC. Its translation: CASRRAGGTYNEQFF. Drawing the rest from reference TRBV5-4 and TRBJ2-1, the complete variable domain is ETGVTQSPTHLIKTRGQQVTLRCSSQSGHNTVSWYQQALGQGPQFIFQYYREEENGRGNFPPRFSGLQFPNYSSELNVNALELDDSALYLCASRRAGGTYNEQFFGPGTRLTVL.

The genes are TRBV19 and TRBJ2-7; possibly TRBD2 for D (5 bases). V was trimmed by 5 bases and J by 2 bases, leaving 13 bases between them. The CDR3 sequence is 14 residues long. Looked up from germline, CDR1 is LNHDA and CDR2 is SQIVND (reference sequence). As DNA, the CDR3 is TGTGCCAGTAGTCCCAGGACTCCCACCTACGAGCAGTACTTC. The encoded protein is CASSPRTPTYEQYF.

This sequence joins TRBV4-1 and TRBJ2-5, with 8 bases fitting TRBD1. The germline gives CDR1 MGHRA, CDR2 YSYEKL. The CDR3 sequence is 13 residues long. The J segment lost 7 bases and the V segment lost 3 bases, leaving 4 bases of the junction unmatched. The CDR3 reads CASSQDRETTQYF. For the CDR3, the DNA is TGCGCCAGCAGCCAGGACAGGGAAACGACCCAGTACTTC.

The chain joins TRBV12-2 to TRBJ1-1; no DNA check was done on the table's D call, TRBD1. TRBV12-2 is assigned pseudogene status. The CDR3 is made up of 14 amino acids. This CDR3 is CASRPTGRNTEAFF. The DNA of the CDR3 is TGTGCAAGTCGCCCGACAGGGAGAAACACTGAAGCTTTCTTT.

The rearrangement joins TRBV30 to TRBJ1-4; 9 bases align to TRBD1. In germline, CDR1 is GTSNPN, CDR2 SVGIG (reference sequence). This CDR3 has 14 residues. Trimming took 1 base from V and 5 from J; bases not matched to a gene: 2. The CDR3 protein is CAWSGGQGNEKLFF. The CDR3 bases are TGTGCCTGGAGTGGCGGACAGGGGAATGAAAAACTGTTTTTT. The variable domain in full, completed from reference TRBV30 and TRBJ1-4, reads SQTIHQWPATLVQPVGSPLSLECTVEGTSNPNLYWYRQAAGRGLQLLFYSVGIGQISSEVPQNLSASRPQDRQFILSSKKLLLSDSGFYLCAWSGGQGNEKLFFGSGTQLSVL.

The chain recombines TRBV5-1 with TRBJ2-7; the D gene is possibly TRBD2 (6 bases). Germline CDR1 reads SGHRS; CDR2 reads YFSETQ. V shed 1 base and J shed 7 bases, with 15 bases lying between them. CDR3 length equals 14 residues. The DNA for the CDR3 is TGCGCCAGCAGCTTGATAGGGGAGGCGGGGGAGCAGTACTTC. Its protein is CASSLIGEAGEQYF.

As to this clone: Its ends do not fully match the called genes, so a read error is possible. The chain recombines TRBV10-3 with TRBJ1-5; 7 nucleotides line up with TRBD1. The length of the CDR3 is 17 residues. Looked up from germline, CDR1 is ENHRY and CDR2 is SYGVKD. The CDR3 DNA reads TGTGCCATCAGCGAGTCGGGAACAGGGGCGGGTTTAAGGCCCCAGCATTTT. Amino acids: CAISESGTGAGLRPQHF.

The V call is TRBV18, the J call TRBJ1-5; D is unclear. Germline V gene data show CDR1 as KGHSH and CDR2 as LQKENI. This CDR3 has 15 residues. Trimming pared 3 bases from V and 6 bases from J, leaving 15 bases between. CDR3 nucleotide sequence: TGTGCCAGCTCACCCGTTACCGATAGGAGTCAGCCCCAGCATTTT. Amino acid sequence: CASSPVTDRSQPQHF.

This chain connects TRBV7-2 to TRBJ2-5; TRBD1 matches at 7 bases. The V and J ends lost 3 bases and 6 bases, in that order; junction bases with no gene match: 7. CDR3 length equals 14 residues. The germline gives CDR1 SGHTA, CDR2 FQGNSA. CDR3 protein: CASSFSQGVKTQYF. CDR3 nucleotides: TGTGCCAGCAGCTTTAGTCAGGGGGTTAAGACCCAGTACTTC.

This clone was picked up one time. This sequence joins TRBV30 and TRBJ1-4, with a tentative D call TRBD1 (5 bases). Germline assignment: CDR1 GTSNPN and CDR2 SVGIG (reference sequence). The length of the CDR3 is 15 residues. Trimming removed 0 bases at V and 2 bases at J, with 10 bases between. CDR3 loop: CAWSVGGTTNEKLFF. As DNA, the CDR3 is TGTGCCTGGAGTGTAGGTGGGACTACTAATGAAAAACTGTTTTTT.

V and J are TRBV27 and TRBJ2-1; the D gene is possibly TRBD2 (5 bases). The CDR3 spans 13 residues. Germline V gene data show CDR1 as MNHEY and CDR2 as SMNVEV (reference sequence). V was shortened by 3 bases and J by 7 bases, with 10 bases between the two germline ends. In DNA form, the CDR3 reads TGTGCCAGCAGTTTGGAGGTAGGGAATGAGCAGTTCTTC. Translation gives CASSLEVGNEQFF.

The chain carries TRBV7-2 and TRBJ1-6; possible D gene TRBD1, 6 bases. Looked up from germline, CDR1 is SGHTA and CDR2 is FQGNSA. V dropped 4 bases and J dropped 8 bases, with 9 bases sitting between them. This CDR3 has 13 amino acids. Written as DNA, the CDR3 is TGTGCCAGCAGCTCAGGGGCCCATTCACCCCTCCACTTT. Protein: CASSSGAHSPLHF. Drawing the rest from reference TRBV7-2 and TRBJ1-6, the complete variable domain is GAGVSQSPSNKVTEKGKDVELRCDPISGHTALYWYRQSLGQGLEFLIYFQGNSAPDKSGLPSDRFSAERTGGSVSTLTIQRTQQEDSAVYLCASSSGAHSPLHFGNGTRLTVT.

The rearrangement uses TRBV7-2 and TRBJ2-3; possibly TRBD2 for D (6 bases). Germline V lookup: CDR1 SGHTA, CDR2 FQGNSA. The CDR3 covers 17 residues. V shed 7 bases and J shed 0 bases, with 20 bases lying between them. CDR3 DNA: TGTGCCAGCACCCTTTATGGGGGGTCCCCTAGCACAGATACGCAGTATTTT. Its translation is CASTLYGGSPSTDTQYF.

This chain uses TRBV30 with TRBJ1-1; the match to TRBD1 covers 9 bases. The germline CDR1 and CDR2 sequences are GTSNPN and SVGIG (reference sequence). The J segment lost 4 bases and the V segment lost 5 bases, leaving 11 bases of the junction unmatched. This CDR3 has 15 amino acids. CDR3 sequence: CAWDRDRVPATEAFF. The CDR3 DNA follows: TGTGCCTGGGACCGGGACAGGGTTCCGGCCACTGAAGCTTTCTTT.

The V and J genes are TRBV6-2 or TRBV6-3 and TRBJ1-2, with 8 bases matching TRBD1. V lost 1 base to trimming and J lost 7 bases; unmatched junction nucleotides: 5. Per germline, CDR1 MNHEY and CDR2 SVGEGT. The CDR3 totals 14 residues. CDR3 amino acids: CASSYWWQGAGYTF. In DNA, the CDR3 is TGTGCCAGCAGTTACTGGTGGCAGGGGGCTGGCTACACCTTC.

The CDR3 loop is CAIRGRGTRAPSEQFF. The CDR3 region has the DNA TGTGCCATCAGAGGGCGCGGGACTAGGGCCCCGAGTGAGCAGTTCTTC. This chain connects TRBV10-3 to TRBJ2-1, with 8 bases fitting TRBD2. Trimming took 6 bases from V and 9 from J; bases not matched to a gene: 16. The CDR3 is 16 residues long. Germline values: CDR1 ENHRY, CDR2 SYGVKD.

The chain recombines TRBV5-1 with TRBJ1-1; the match to TRBD1 covers 8 bases. The CDR3 totals 15 residues. Germline V gives CDR1 SGHRS, CDR2 YFSETQ. V trimming: 4 bases; J trimming: 1 base; junction bases outside the gene matches: 6. The CDR3 protein is CASSIGTGGNTEAFF. The CDR3 region has the DNA TGCGCCAGCAGCATCGGGACAGGAGGGAACACTGAAGCTTTCTTT.

This chain links TRBV7-3 with TRBJ2-3; D possibly corresponds to TRBD2 (5 bases). Trimming cost V 3 bases and J 0 bases, with 10 bases left between them. The CDR3 has 15 residues. From germline, CDR1 is SGHTA and CDR2 FQGTGA. The CDR3, as DNA: TGTGCCAGCAGCTTCGCGGGTAAAAGCACAGATACGCAGTATTTT. It codes for CASSFAGKSTDTQYF.

The chain employs TRBV7-3 and TRBJ2-7; D is ambiguous. Germline V gene lookup returns CDR1 SGHTA and CDR2 FQGTGA. V dropped 1 base and J dropped 6 bases, with 13 bases sitting between them. The CDR3 length is 14 residues. This chain's CDR3 is CASSLNGQTAEQYF. For the CDR3, the DNA is TGTGCCAGCAGCTTAAACGGCCAGACTGCCGAGCAGTACTTC.

This chain connects TRBV18 to TRBJ1-2; perhaps TRBD1 as D (5 bases). The CDR3 has 15 residues. Trimming removed 5 bases at V and 2 bases at J, with 15 bases between. The germline CDR1 and CDR2 sequences are KGHSH and LQKENI. The CDR3 is CASSGYRRANYGYTF. CDR3 coding DNA: TGTGCCAGCTCAGGTTACAGGAGGGCGAACTATGGCTACACCTTC.

The chain carries TRBV13 and TRBJ1-5, with D unclear. Germline V gene data show CDR1 as PRHDT and CDR2 as FYEKMQ (reference sequence). The CDR3 consists of 14 residues. Deletions cut 2 bases from V and 5 bases from J, with 10 bases between. The CDR3: CASSLRGIDQPQHF. The DNA for the CDR3 is TGTGCCAGCAGCTTACGGGGAATAGATCAGCCCCAGCATTTT.

The table lists this clone with a few counts. The CDR3 loop reads CASSLDLAGAYYNEQFF. CDR3 DNA: TGTGCCAGCAGCTTAGACCTAGCGGGGGCCTACTACAATGAGCAGTTCTTC. The chain links TRBV7-2 to TRBJ2-1; TRBD2 agrees at 10 bases. The CDR3 loop spans 17 amino acids. The V and J ends lost 1 base and 3 bases, in that order; junction bases with no gene match: 6. Germline V gene sequence: CDR1 SGHTA, CDR2 FQGNSA.

The V gene is TRBV27, the J gene TRBJ2-5; a weak D match, TRBD1 (5 bases). This CDR3 is 14 amino acids long. Germline V gene data show CDR1 as MNHEY and CDR2 as SMNVEV (reference sequence). The germline V and J ends were trimmed by 2 bases and 5 bases, with 12 bases remaining between them. This CDR3 is CASSLVGAGETQYF. The DNA for the CDR3 is TGTGCCAGCAGTTTAGTAGGGGCTGGGGAGACCCAGTACTTC.

J is TRBJ2-7 and V is TRBV5-4; TRBD2 matches at 7 bases. This CDR3 is built from 12 residues. V lost 0 bases, J lost 6 bases, and 0 bases stayed unmatched. Per germline, CDR1 SGHNT and CDR2 YYREEE (reference sequence). The CDR3 sequence: CASSLAGGEQYF. CDR3 in DNA: TGTGCCAGCAGCTTGGCGGGGGGCGAGCAGTACTTC. The whole variable domain, filled in from reference TRBV5-4 and TRBJ2-7, reads ETGVTQSPTHLIKTRGQQVTLRCSSQSGHNTVSWYQQALGQGPQFIFQYYREEENGRGNFPPRFSGLQFPNYSSELNVNALELDDSALYLCASSLAGGEQYFGPGTRLTVT.

The chain joins TRBV12-5 to TRBJ1-1; 7 bases line up with TRBD1. With 1 base clipped from V and 7 bases from J, the junction kept 9 bases outside the gene matches. Germline loops: CDR1 LGHNT, CDR2 FRNRAP. The CDR3 has 15 amino acids. CDR3 DNA: TGTGCTAGTGGTTTGGGAGGGCTCGACAGGGATGAAGCTTTCTTT. Protein: CASGLGGLDRDEAFF.

This chain joins TRBV19 and TRBJ2-7; TRBD1 agrees at 10 bases. This CDR3 is 15 amino acids long. J gave up 6 bases and V 2 bases, and 7 bases lay outside the gene matches. The V gene's germline CDR1 is LNHDA and CDR2 SQIVND (reference sequence). The CDR3 DNA sequence: TGTGCCAGTAGTATATCGGGACAGGGGAGCGGCGAGCAGTACTTC. Translating gives CASSISGQGSGEQYF.

DNA for the CDR3: TGTGCCAGTAGTGGCTTTATCGGGGGTACAAACACCATATATTTT. Amino acid sequence: CASSGFIGGTNTIYF. The rearrangement links TRBV19 to TRBJ1-3, with TRBD1 as a possible D gene (5 bases). There are 15 residues in the CDR3. Germline CDR1 and CDR2: LNHDA and SQIVND (reference sequence). V was shortened by 5 bases and J by 6 bases, with 17 bases between the two germline ends.